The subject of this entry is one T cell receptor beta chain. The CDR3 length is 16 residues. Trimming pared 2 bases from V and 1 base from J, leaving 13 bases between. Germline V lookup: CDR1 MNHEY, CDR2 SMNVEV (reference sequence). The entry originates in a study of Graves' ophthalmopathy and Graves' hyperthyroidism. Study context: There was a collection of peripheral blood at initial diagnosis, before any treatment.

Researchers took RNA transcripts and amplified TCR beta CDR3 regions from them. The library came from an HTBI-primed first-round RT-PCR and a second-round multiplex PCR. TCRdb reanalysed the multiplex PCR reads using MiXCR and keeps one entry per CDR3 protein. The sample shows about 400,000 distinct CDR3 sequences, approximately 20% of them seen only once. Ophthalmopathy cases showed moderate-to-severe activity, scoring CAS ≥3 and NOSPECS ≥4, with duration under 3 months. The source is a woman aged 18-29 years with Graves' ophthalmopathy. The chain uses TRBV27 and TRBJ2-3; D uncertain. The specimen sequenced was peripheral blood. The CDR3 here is CASSLLTHEGTDTQYF. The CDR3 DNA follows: TGTGCCAGCAGTTTACTCACCCATGAGGGCACAGATACGCAGTATTTT.